This T cell receptor beta chain was obtained from a study of T cell clonality in common variable immunodeficiency. Study-wide results and caveats: CVID subjects shared fewer TCRbeta clones than healthy controls did. CVID patient heterogeneity limited repertoire-clinical complication correlations. CVID subjects showed higher TCRbeta clonality than healthy controls.

V was cut by 6 bases and J by 8 bases, with 18 bases left in between. The CDR3 extends over 13 amino acids. Germline V gives CDR1 DFQATT, CDR2 SNEGSKA (reference sequence). Both groups were predominantly of Caucasian heritage. Libraries were prepared by immunoSEQ multiplex PCR; TCRdb keeps only in-frame clonotypes and omits some of them. The sample has over 30,000 clones, none seen only once. This clone showed up many times. What it binds is not known. The DNA ends 3 residues before the CDR3 does, and the rest of the CDR3 is filled in from the germline J gene. This chain uses TRBV20-1 with TRBJ2-3; possibly TRBD2 for D (5 bases). Sequences were obtained from peripheral blood mononuclear cells. This sequence originates from a person aged 18 to 70 in good health. The CDR3 loop is CSALDSYQRTQYF. The DNA read from the CDR3 is TGCAGTGCACTGGACTCGTACCAACGTACG.